This T cell receptor (beta chain) was sequenced in a study of Ad26.COV2.S vaccination and SARS-CoV-2 variants. Study-wide background: Ad26.COV2.S given intramuscularly, once or twice 56 days apart.

The table lists this clone with a count of one. Its antigen is as yet unknown. Documented treatment: approximately 18 received Ad26.COV2.S at low or high dose, single or two shots; several received placebo; per-sample allocation not given. Specimen acquisition occurred on day 63 following the initial vaccine or placebo injection. A Boston adult aged 18-55 years was the donor. Immunization relied on an Ad26 vector, which expressed Wuhan-strain SARS-CoV-2 spike. Per germline, CDR1 LNHDA and CDR2 SQIVND (reference sequence). Trimming took 8 bases from V and 2 from J; bases not matched to a gene: 5. The CDR3 contains 13 residues. Using immunoSEQ multiplex PCR, the repertoire was profiled, and TCRdb retains in-frame clones only, with some absent. The table lists 450,000 to 550,000 clones, 89% of them singletons. Study results and caveats: Assessments of TCR breadth and depth may have underestimated the total T cell responses.

The sample consisted of peripheral blood, taken in a trial of Ad26.COV2.S vaccine versus placebo. The TCR was taken from a person between 18 and 65 years old who received the Ad26.COV2.S COVID-19 vaccine or a placebo. The genes are TRBV19 and TRBJ1-2, with 7 bases that match TRBD1. The CDR3 region has the DNA TGTGCCAGTGCAAACAGGGGAAACTATGGCTACACCTTC. It codes for CASANRGNYGYTF.